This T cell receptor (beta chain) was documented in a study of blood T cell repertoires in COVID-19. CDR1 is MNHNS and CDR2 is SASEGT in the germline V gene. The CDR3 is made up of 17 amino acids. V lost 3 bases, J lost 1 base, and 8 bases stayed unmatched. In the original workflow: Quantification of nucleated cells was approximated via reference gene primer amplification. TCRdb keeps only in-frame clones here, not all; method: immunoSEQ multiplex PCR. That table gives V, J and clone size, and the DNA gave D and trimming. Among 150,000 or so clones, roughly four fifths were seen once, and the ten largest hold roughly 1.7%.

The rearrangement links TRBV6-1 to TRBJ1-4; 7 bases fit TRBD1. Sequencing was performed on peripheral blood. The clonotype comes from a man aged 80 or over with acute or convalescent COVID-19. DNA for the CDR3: TGTGCCAGCAGTGAGCACCGGACAGGTGGAACTAATGAAAAACTGTTTTTT. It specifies CASSEHRTGGTNEKLFF.